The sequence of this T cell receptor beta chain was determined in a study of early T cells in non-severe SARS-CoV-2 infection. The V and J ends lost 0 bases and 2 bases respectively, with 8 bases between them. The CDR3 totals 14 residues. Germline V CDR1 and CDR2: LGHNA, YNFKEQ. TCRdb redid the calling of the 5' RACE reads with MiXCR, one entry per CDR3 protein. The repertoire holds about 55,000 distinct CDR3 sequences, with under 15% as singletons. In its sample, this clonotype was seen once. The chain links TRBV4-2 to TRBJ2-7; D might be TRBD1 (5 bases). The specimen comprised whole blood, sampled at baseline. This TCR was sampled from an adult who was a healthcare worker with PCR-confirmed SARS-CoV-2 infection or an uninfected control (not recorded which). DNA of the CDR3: TGTGCCAGCAGCCAAGATTGGGGCCCCTACGAGCAGTACTTC. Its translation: CASSQDWGPYEQYF.